The rows below give T cell receptor beta chains drawn from one sample of a study of a mutant IDH1 vaccine in newly diagnosed glioma. Using immunoSEQ multiplex PCR, the repertoire was profiled, and TCRdb retains in-frame clones only, with some absent. Of tens of thousands of clones in the sample, approximately 77% were seen once. These TCRs are of unknown antigen specificity. The sequences come from PBMCs, collected from a glioma patient whose treatment included an IDH1 peptide vaccine. These receptors all stem from a man aged 25-45 years with glioma. The CDR3 runs from the conserved cysteine through the conserved F or W. The D gene is left open where the match is weak. Expanded clones are given a class, and other clones once, few, many or no size at all.

>.|.|TRBJ1-1|TRBV6-5
TGTGCCAGCAGGAGTTGGGGGGGTGAAGCTTTCTTT
CASRSWGGEAFF
>.|TRBD1|TRBJ1-1|TRBV7-9
TGTGCCAGCAACTTACAGGGGGTGGACACTGAAGCTTTCTTT
CASNLQGVDTEAFF
>.|.|TRBJ1-2|TRBV12-5
TGTGCTAGTGGTTTTGGGGGGGGCGCGGGCTATGGCTACACCTTC
CASGFGGGAGYGYTF
>.|TRBD2|TRBJ2-6|TRBV2
TGTGCCAGCAGTGAGGGGGGGGCTGGGGCCAACGTCCTGACTTTC
CASSEGGAGANVLTF
>.|.|TRBJ2-1|TRBV30
TGTGCCTGGAGTGAGAAGGACAATGAGCAGTTCTTC
CAWSEKDNEQFF
>.|.|TRBJ2-6|TRBV5-1
TGCGCCAGCAGCCGCTTGGGCCAAGAACAGGGTACTGGGGCCAACGTCCTGACTTTC
CASSRLGQEQGTGANVLTF
>.|.|TRBJ1-3|TRBV30
TGTGCCTGGAGTATCCAGCAAAACACCATATATTTT
CAWSIQQNTIYF
>few|.|TRBJ2-5|TRBV18
TGTGCCAGCTCACCGGCGGAGACCCAGTACTTC
CASSPAETQYF
>.|.|TRBJ1-2|TRBV4-1
TGCGCCAGCAGCCAAGGCAGCCTCGCTAACTATGGCTACACCTTC
CASSQGSLANYGYTF
>.|.|TRBJ1-4|TRBV5-8
TGTGCCAGCAGCTTGGGTTGGGAAAGGGGCGAAAAACTGTTTTTT
CASSLGWERGEKLFF
>.|.|TRBJ1-1|TRBV30
TGTGTCGCAAGCGAGAACACTGAAGCTTTCTTT
CVASENTEAFF
>.|.|TRBJ2-4|TRBV10-3
TGTGCCATCAGTGAGCCCCGGGACGGCATAAACAAAAACATTCAGTACTTC
CAISEPRDGINKNIQYF
>.|.|TRBJ2-2|TRBV5-1
TGCGCCAGCAGCTTGACCATCGCGAACACCGGGGAGCTGTTTTTT
CASSLTIANTGELFF
>.|.|TRBJ1-2|TRBV5-6
TGTGCCAGCAGCCTTCGAGGGGGGAACTATGGCTACACCTTC
CASSLRGGNYGYTF
>medium-sized|.|TRBJ2-5|TRBV12-5
TGTGCTAGTGGTTTGGGGCCGGCCCCCGGGACCCAGTACTTC
CASGLGPAPGTQYF
>.|.|TRBJ1-1|TRBV6-5
TGTGCCAGCAGTTACGCCTTTACAGGGTCCACTGAAGCTTTCTTT
CASSYAFTGSTEAFF
>.|.|TRBJ1-1|TRBV7-9
TGTGCCAGCAGCTTACAAGGCCCGAACACTGAAGCTTTCTTT
CASSLQGPNTEAFF
>.|.|TRBJ2-4|TRBV7-9
TGTGCCAGCAGCTCTAATTTAGCGGCCAAAAACATTCAGTACTTC
CASSSNLAAKNIQYF
>.|.|TRBJ2-3|TRBV6-1
TGTGCCAGCAGTGAATACGCAGATACGCAGTATTTT
CASSEYADTQYF
>once|.|TRBJ2-2|TRBV14
TGTGCCAGCAGCCAAGTAGGGGGTGAAATCGGGGAGCTGTTTTTT
CASSQVGGEIGELFF
>large|TRBD2|TRBJ2-1|TRBV11-1
TGTGCCAGCAGCCCCGGACTAGCGGGAGGAAATGAGCAGTTCTTC
CASSPGLAGGNEQFF
>.|.|TRBJ1-1|TRBV6-4
TGTGCCAGCAGTGACTCGTCGCTGAACACTGAAGCTTTCTTT
CASSDSSLNTEAFF